This TCR beta chain is from a study of shared clonotypes between healthy human individuals. Study-wide results and caveats: The small donor group covered limited genetic and exposure diversity.

In regard to this clone: What it recognizes is unknown.

This CDR3 contains 14 residues. Germline V CDR1 and CDR2: LGHNA, YSLEER. V trimming: 1 base; J trimming: 6 bases; junction bases outside the gene matches: 3. The assay was immunoSEQ multiplex PCR, and TCRdb's table has in-frame clones only and misses some. The table records approximately 2.3 million clones, over 90% of them present only once. Sample: naive CD4+ T cells from PBMCs. Noted subset: CD45RA+ positively selected. This TCR was sampled from a man aged 18 to 29 in good health. Some clones in this sample may be carry-over from other donors' samples. The J gene is TRBJ2-7, the V gene TRBV4-3, with TRBD2 matching 10 bases. CDR3: CASSQVRLAGEQYF. The CDR3 DNA sequence: TGCGCCAGCAGCCAAGTAAGACTAGCGGGCGAGCAGTACTTC.